These 32 T cell receptor beta chains were all obtained from the same sample, sequenced in a study of monozygotic twins with inflammatory bowel disease. Following a re-call of the 5' RACE reads, TCRdb has one entry per CDR3 protein and lacks DNA. The listing records around 200,000 distinct CDR3 sequences. Sequenced input: blood. The receptors were sampled from a human donor with ulcerative colitis or Crohn's disease, or a healthy co-twin of an affected twin (not recorded which).

The chain couples TRBV6-2 or TRBV6-3 to TRBJ1-3; without DNA, the TCRdb call of TRBD1 cannot be checked. The CDR3 totals 16 residues. The germline V gene encodes CDR1 MNHEY and CDR2 SVGEGT. The CDR3 sequence is CASSYLGQTIGNTIYF.

CDR3 amino acids: CASSFPGTGPLLAKNIQYF. The V and J genes are TRBV11-1 and TRBJ2-4; the D gene TCRdb calls, TRBD1, cannot be checked with no DNA. From germline, CDR1 is SGHAT and CDR2 FQDESV (reference sequence). The CDR3 consists of 19 residues.

This chain connects TRBV12-5 to TRBJ2-1; lacking DNA, the TRBD1 call made by TCRdb goes unchecked. The germline CDR1 and CDR2 sequences are LGHNT and FRNRAP. The CDR3 is 12 amino acids. Here the CDR3 reads CASGTGWNEQFF.

This chain uses TRBV20-1 with TRBJ1-2. CDR1 is DFQATT, CDR2 SNEGSKA, per germline (reference sequence). The CDR3 loop spans 15 amino acids. Here the CDR3 reads CSARYQGLGNYGYTF.

This chain links TRBV20-1 with TRBJ1-1; the TCRdb call, TRBD1, lacks DNA for checking. This CDR3 comprises 14 residues. The V gene's germline CDR1 is DFQATT and CDR2 SNEGSKA (reference sequence). The CDR3: CSARALGGITEAFF.

The chain has TRBV9 and TRBJ1-1; lacking DNA, the TRBD1 call made by TCRdb goes unchecked. This CDR3 contains 18 residues. Germline loops: CDR1 SGDLS, CDR2 YYNGEE. Here the CDR3 reads CASSVDRDRGLMNTEAFF. Complete variable domain (other parts from reference TRBV9 and TRBJ1-1): DSGVTQTPKHLITATGQRVTLRCSPRSGDLSVYWYQQSLDQGLQFLIQYYNGEERAKGNILERFSAQQFPDLHSELNLSSLELGDSALYFCASSVDRDRGLMNTEAFFGQGTRLTVV.

The chain joins TRBV5-6 to TRBJ2-3; TCRdb outputs TRBD1, but without DNA this stays unchecked. Per the germline V gene, CDR1 is SGHDT and CDR2 is YYEEEE. The CDR3 is made up of 14 amino acids. The CDR3: CASSRSSGADTQYF.

The chain uses TRBV2 and TRBJ2-1. This CDR3 region has 12 residues. In germline, CDR1 is SNHLY, CDR2 FYNNEI. Here the CDR3 reads CASTGQRNEQFF.

V usage is TRBV20-1 and J usage is TRBJ1-1; without DNA, the TCRdb call of TRBD1 cannot be checked. Germline V lookup: CDR1 DFQATT, CDR2 SNEGSKA (reference sequence). The CDR3 is 11 amino acids. This chain's CDR3 is CSAGQGFEAFF.

V gene TRBV29-1 combines with J gene TRBJ1-1; TCRdb picks TRBD1, but there is no DNA to check that call. The germline V gene has CDR1 SQVTM and CDR2 ANQGSEA. This CDR3 is 14 amino acids long. The CDR3 sequence is CSVSTGTKNTEAFF.

The chain couples TRBV2 to TRBJ2-5; the D call from TCRdb, TRBD1, cannot be confirmed without DNA. Germline-derived CDR1 and CDR2 are SNHLY and FYNNEI. CDR3 length: 12 amino acids. CDR3 sequence reads: CASTPTGETQYF.

J is TRBJ2-3 and V is TRBV7-6; TCRdb lists TRBD1, though no DNA is available to test this call. Germline V gives CDR1 SGHVS, CDR2 FNYEAQ. The CDR3 has 15 amino acids. The chain's CDR3 is CASSTSGGSTDTQYF.

V and J are TRBV10-3 and TRBJ2-2. This CDR3 contains 16 residues. Germline V CDR1 and CDR2: ENHRY, SYGVKD. The CDR3 is CAISESTGANTGELFF.

J is TRBJ2-1 and V is TRBV29-1; no DNA is available, so the TRBD1 call from TCRdb remains unchecked. CDR1 and CDR2 from the germline V gene are SQVTM and ANQGSEA. The CDR3 has 16 amino acids. The CDR3: CSVEVIGTDVTIEQFF.

The chain recombines TRBV7-9 with TRBJ1-2; TCRdb designates TRBD1, a call that cannot be tested without DNA. The CDR3 runs 15 residues. CDR1 is SEHNR, CDR2 FQNEAQ, per germline (reference sequence). The CDR3 sequence is CASSYGDRPIYGYTF.

The rearrangement joins TRBV5-1 to TRBJ2-7; TCRdb lists TRBD1, though no DNA is available to test this call. The CDR3 runs 14 residues. Germline V CDR1 and CDR2: SGHRS, YFSETQ. The CDR3 loop is CASSLDGTGAEQYF.

V usage is TRBV20-1 and J usage is TRBJ2-6. The germline V gene encodes CDR1 DFQATT and CDR2 SNEGSKA (reference sequence). This CDR3 contains 16 residues. The CDR3 spells CSAPTEFTSGANVLTF.

This chain uses TRBV7-2 with TRBJ1-5; with no DNA, the TCRdb D assignment of TRBD1 cannot be verified. Per germline, CDR1 SGHTA and CDR2 FQGNSA. The CDR3 totals 14 residues. CDR3 sequence: CASSSTDPNPAQHF.

V usage is TRBV12-3 or TRBV12-4 and J usage is TRBJ2-1; the D gene TCRdb calls, TRBD1, cannot be checked with no DNA. The CDR3 covers 15 residues. The CDR3 loop is CASRRAGTGGSEQFF.

This chain uses TRBV20-1 with TRBJ2-2; no DNA is available, so the TRBD1 call from TCRdb remains unchecked. Germline CDR1 reads DFQATT; CDR2 reads SNEGSKA (reference sequence). This CDR3 has 15 amino acids. This CDR3 reads CSASGAPRDTGELFF.

The V gene is TRBV27, the J gene TRBJ1-2; TCRdb selects TRBD1, and the lack of DNA leaves this call unchecked. Germline V lookup: CDR1 MNHEY, CDR2 SMNVEV (reference sequence). The length of the CDR3 is 14 residues. The chain's CDR3 is CASSLGQGRYGYTF.

The V call is TRBV3-1, the J call TRBJ2-2; with no DNA, the TCRdb D assignment of TRBD1 cannot be verified. The germline gives CDR1 LGHDT, CDR2 YNNKEL (reference sequence). The CDR3 length is 14 residues. The CDR3 spells CASSRSDRDRELFF.

The chain employs TRBV2 and TRBJ2-7; checking the TCRdb D call of TRBD2 is not possible without DNA. Per germline, CDR1 SNHLY and CDR2 FYNNEI. This CDR3 has 12 residues. The CDR3 sequence: CASSETRPEQYF.

The V call is TRBV12-5, the J call TRBJ2-2; the D call of TRBD1 rests on TCRdb alone, since no DNA is present to check it. CDR3 length: 16 amino acids. Germline CDR1 LGHNT, CDR2 FRNRAP. CDR3 protein: CASGLPRTGSLGELFF.

This CDR3 is CASSPNANEKLFF. The chain has TRBV18 and TRBJ1-4. The CDR3 is 13 amino acids. Germline V lookup: CDR1 KGHSH, CDR2 LQKENI.

This CDR3 is CASSNRAGNTEAFF. The chain joins TRBV7-2 to TRBJ1-1; lacking DNA, the TRBD1 call made by TCRdb goes unchecked. There are 14 residues in the CDR3. Germline V gives CDR1 SGHTA, CDR2 FQGNSA.

The chain employs TRBV5-5 and TRBJ2-5. CDR3 length: 13 residues. CDR1 and CDR2 from the germline V gene are SGHKS and YYEKEE (reference sequence). CDR3: CASSRGPEETQYF.

The V call is TRBV2, the J call TRBJ2-2. The CDR3 is 14 residues long. Germline CDR1 SNHLY, CDR2 FYNNEI. The CDR3 region is CASRLDVNTVELFF. The full variable domain, rest sourced from reference TRBV2 and TRBJ2-2, is EPEVTQTPSHQVTQMGQEVILRCVPISNHLYFYWYRQILGQKVEFLVSFYNNEISEKSEIFDDQFSVERPDGSNFTLKIRSTKLEDSAMYFCASRLDVNTVELFFGEGSRLTVL.

The chain joins TRBV5-1 to TRBJ1-1. This CDR3 has 15 amino acids. Germline CDR1 is SGHRS and CDR2 is YFSETQ. This CDR3 reads CASSLAFGGNTEAFF.

The chain carries TRBV2 and TRBJ1-1; absent DNA, TCRdb's TRBD1 call cannot be checked. This CDR3 has 13 residues. CDR1 is SNHLY and CDR2 is FYNNEI in the germline V gene. CDR3 sequence: CASSERGNTEAFF. The whole variable domain, remainder taken from reference TRBV2 and TRBJ1-1, is EPEVTQTPSHQVTQMGQEVILRCVPISNHLYFYWYRQILGQKVEFLVSFYNNEISEKSEIFDDQFSVERPDGSNFTLKIRSTKLEDSAMYFCASSERGNTEAFFGQGTRLTVV.

The chain uses TRBV11-2 and TRBJ2-7. The CDR3 totals 13 residues. Per the germline V gene, CDR1 is SGHAT and CDR2 is FQNNGV. CDR3 protein: CASSLGGNYEQYF. The complete variable domain, with remaining parts taken from reference TRBV11-2 and TRBJ2-7, reads EAGVAQSPRYKIIEKRQSVAFWCNPISGHATLYWYQQILGQGPKLLIQFQNNGVVDDSQLPKDRFSAERLKGVDSTLKIQPAKLEDSAVYLCASSLGGNYEQYFGPGTRLTVT.

V and J are TRBV5-1 and TRBJ1-1; TCRdb reports TRBD1, a call that lacks DNA to check it against. Germline lookup yields CDR1 SGHRS and CDR2 YFSETQ. The CDR3 length is 16 residues. The chain's CDR3 is CASSYDRGPQNTEAFF.